This is a list of T cell receptor beta chains from one sample in a study of cytomegalovirus exposure and HLA in healthy donors. The data were produced by immunoSEQ multiplex PCR, yet TCRdb's version contains in-frame clones alone and is incomplete. This table has about 160,000 clones, 80% appearing once. The sequenced sample was PBMCs. The receptors come from a woman aged 45-65 years in good health and CMV-seronegative. CDR3s include the opening cysteine and the closing phenylalanine or tryptophan. Each record gives: clone size, V gene, J gene, CDR3 protein. Rows give clone size only sometimes, using once, few, many, or a class for an expanded clone.

abundance: NA
v_gene: TRBV5-4
j_gene: TRBJ1-2
CDR3aa: CASSFMRLYGYTF

abundance: NA
v_gene: TRBV5-1
j_gene: TRBJ2-5
CDR3aa: CASSLASGSKGQETQYF

abundance: few
v_gene: TRBV5-6
j_gene: TRBJ1-1
CDR3aa: CASSLEVDRRRAFF

abundance: NA
v_gene: TRBV15
j_gene: TRBJ2-5
CDR3aa: CATSRDRSETQYF

abundance: NA
v_gene: TRBV7-7
j_gene: TRBJ1-6
CDR3aa: CASSLAGNSPLHF

abundance: once
v_gene: TRBV19
j_gene: TRBJ2-6
CDR3aa: CATGGRGSGANVLTF

abundance: NA
v_gene: TRBV7-8
j_gene: TRBJ2-5
CDR3aa: CASSSLTSGRGETQYF

abundance: NA
v_gene: TRBV5-1
j_gene: TRBJ1-2
CDR3aa: CASSPPGTSYGYTF

abundance: NA
v_gene: TRBV4-3
j_gene: TRBJ2-7
CDR3aa: CASSQDPQAGNYEQYF

abundance: NA
v_gene: TRBV4-2
j_gene: TRBJ1-1
CDR3aa: CASSQDSLVGTGEAFF

abundance: few
v_gene: TRBV18
j_gene: TRBJ2-7
CDR3aa: CASSPAIEDEQYF

abundance: NA
v_gene: TRBV28
j_gene: TRBJ2-7
CDR3aa: CASSPSSGDTLFSYEQYF

abundance: NA
v_gene: TRBV7-2
j_gene: TRBJ1-6
CDR3aa: CASLLGQANSPLHF

abundance: NA
v_gene: TRBV4-2
j_gene: TRBJ1-2
CDR3aa: CASSQELSRGLVDGYTF

abundance: few
v_gene: TRBV9
j_gene: TRBJ1-2
CDR3aa: CASSPSSGPYGYTF

abundance: NA
v_gene: TRBV7-2
j_gene: TRBJ1-2
CDR3aa: CASSPTGYGYTF

abundance: NA
v_gene: TRBV28
j_gene: TRBJ1-1
CDR3aa: CASNSGPGAFF

abundance: NA
v_gene: TRBV7-2
j_gene: TRBJ1-3
CDR3aa: CASSLAHGGPGNTIYF

abundance: NA
v_gene: TRBV7-9
j_gene: TRBJ1-2
CDR3aa: CASSLYAGTGGGGNYGYTF

abundance: NA
v_gene: TRBV5-4
j_gene: TRBJ2-3
CDR3aa: CASMFRASGDTDTQYF

abundance: NA
v_gene: TRBV13
j_gene: TRBJ1-3
CDR3aa: CASSPSLRSSGNTIYF

abundance: few
v_gene: TRBV9
j_gene: TRBJ2-1
CDR3aa: CASSVVVAGTSGDNEQFF

abundance: NA
v_gene: TRBV11-3
j_gene: TRBJ2-2
CDR3aa: CASSSTGLTNTGELFF

abundance: NA
v_gene: TRBV18
j_gene: TRBJ2-4
CDR3aa: CASSYQGQANIQYF

abundance: once
v_gene: TRBV28
j_gene: TRBJ2-3
CDR3aa: CASSTSSSGRTDTQYF

abundance: NA
v_gene: TRBV7-9
j_gene: TRBJ2-5
CDR3aa: CASSTLRAQGKETQYF

abundance: NA
v_gene: TRBV28
j_gene: TRBJ1-1
CDR3aa: CASRTDRNTEAFF

abundance: NA
v_gene: TRBV4-2
j_gene: TRBJ2-5
CDR3aa: CASSQEGYKETQYF

abundance: few
v_gene: TRBV6-5
j_gene: TRBJ1-1
CDR3aa: CASSFQMNTEAFF

abundance: NA
v_gene: TRBV28
j_gene: TRBJ1-4
CDR3aa: CASRPRDRRREKLFF

abundance: NA
v_gene: TRBV6-1
j_gene: TRBJ2-7
CDR3aa: CASTPIRESYEQYF

abundance: NA
v_gene: TRBV5-4
j_gene: TRBJ2-3
CDR3aa: CASPGGLGDTQYF

abundance: NA
v_gene: TRBV5-5
j_gene: TRBJ2-1
CDR3aa: CASSLAGLATYNEQFF

abundance: NA
v_gene: TRBV5-5
j_gene: TRBJ2-7
CDR3aa: CASSLWQGNYEQYF

abundance: few
v_gene: TRBV10-3
j_gene: TRBJ2-7
CDR3aa: CAISDSSYEQYF

abundance: NA
v_gene: TRBV28
j_gene: TRBJ1-3
CDR3aa: CATRGPLSGNTIYF

abundance: few
v_gene: TRBV5-1
j_gene: TRBJ1-4
CDR3aa: CASTGGGHNEKLFF

abundance: NA
v_gene: TRBV5-4
j_gene: TRBJ1-3
CDR3aa: CASSLLRSGFSGNTIYF

abundance: NA
v_gene: TRBV19
j_gene: TRBJ2-2
CDR3aa: CASSRGTSGGAAGELFF

abundance: NA
v_gene: TRBV9
j_gene: TRBJ1-1
CDR3aa: CASSAQGQNTEAFF

abundance: NA
v_gene: TRBV5-4
j_gene: TRBJ2-7
CDR3aa: CASSFAGVDYEQYF

abundance: once
v_gene: TRBV5-4
j_gene: TRBJ1-3
CDR3aa: CASSFGLPGGGNTIYF

abundance: once
v_gene: TRBV28
j_gene: TRBJ2-5
CDR3aa: CASSLKLGTGGRETQYF

abundance: NA
v_gene: TRBV15
j_gene: TRBJ2-7
CDR3aa: CATSSGQDSYEQYF

abundance: NA
v_gene: TRBV19
j_gene: TRBJ1-4
CDR3aa: CASSWAINEKLFF

abundance: NA
v_gene: TRBV6-1
j_gene: TRBJ2-1
CDR3aa: CASSGQGREQFF

abundance: once
v_gene: TRBV30
j_gene: TRBJ2-3
CDR3aa: CAWSRTGLSTDTQYF

abundance: NA
v_gene: TRBV5-1
j_gene: TRBJ2-3
CDR3aa: CASQGSSTDTQYF